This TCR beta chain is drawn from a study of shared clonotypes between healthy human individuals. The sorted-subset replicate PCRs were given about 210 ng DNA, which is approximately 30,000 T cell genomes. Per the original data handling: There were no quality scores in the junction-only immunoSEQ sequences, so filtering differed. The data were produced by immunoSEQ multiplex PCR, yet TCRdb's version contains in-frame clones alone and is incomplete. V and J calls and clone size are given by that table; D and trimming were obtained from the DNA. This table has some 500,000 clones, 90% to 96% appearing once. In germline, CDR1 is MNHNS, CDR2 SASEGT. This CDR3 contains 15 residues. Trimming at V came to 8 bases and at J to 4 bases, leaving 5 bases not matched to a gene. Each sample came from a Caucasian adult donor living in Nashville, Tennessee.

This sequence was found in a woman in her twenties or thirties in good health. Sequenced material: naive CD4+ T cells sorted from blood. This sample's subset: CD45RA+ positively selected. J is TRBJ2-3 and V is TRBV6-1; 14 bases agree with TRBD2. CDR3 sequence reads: CASGGLAGESDTQYF. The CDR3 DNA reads TGTGCCAGCGGGGGACTAGCGGGAGAGTCAGATACGCAGTATTTT.